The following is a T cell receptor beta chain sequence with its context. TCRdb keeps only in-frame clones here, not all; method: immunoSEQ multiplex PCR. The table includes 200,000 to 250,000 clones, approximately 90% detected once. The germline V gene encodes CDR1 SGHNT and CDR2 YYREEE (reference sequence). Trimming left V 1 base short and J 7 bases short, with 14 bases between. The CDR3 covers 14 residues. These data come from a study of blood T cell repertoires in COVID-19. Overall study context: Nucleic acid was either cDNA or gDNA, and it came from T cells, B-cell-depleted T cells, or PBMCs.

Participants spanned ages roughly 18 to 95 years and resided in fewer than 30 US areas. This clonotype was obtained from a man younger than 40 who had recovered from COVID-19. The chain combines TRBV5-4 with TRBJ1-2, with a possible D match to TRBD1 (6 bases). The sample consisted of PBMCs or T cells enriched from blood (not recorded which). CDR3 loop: CASSLRQGWSGYTF. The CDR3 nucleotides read TGTGCCAGCAGCTTGCGTCAGGGGTGGAGTGGCTACACCTTC.